The text below deals with one T cell receptor (beta chain). This clonotype was seen a handful of times. It lacks a known antigen. No qualities accompany the bases; no much larger clone lies one base away. Library creation used RACE. TCRdb shows the sequencer as NextSeq 500. During library preparation, unique molecular identifiers were attached to individual cDNA molecules so that TCRs could be counted in a quantitative, reproducible way. Both TCR alpha and TCR beta chains were sequenced from each blood RNA sample. Concerning the study's data processing: The median number of TCRs per sample was roughly 100,000, ranging from about 20,000 to 700,000. V, J and CDR3 annotation of the TCR reads was carried out using the Decombinator software suite. For the PS versus PT1 abundance plots, all samples were subsampled to the same number of TCRs (28,000). TCRs were defined as expanded if absent before sensitization and observed at least eight times at the 2-week time point. TCRdb trimmed the raw reads at Q25, called clones with MiXCR and kept productive beta chains. One record per CDR3 amino acid sequence lists the most common genes and DNA. Clone size and V and J calls follow TCRdb, not the original study. The sample data list roughly 120,000 distinct CDR3 sequences, and about 14% of these were observed just once. Jointly, the top ten make up around 2.7% of the sample.

The CDR3 measures 14 amino acids from cysteine to phenylalanine. The read is trimmed to its CDR3 DNA, 42 bases read in frame from base 1. Sequences SGHVS (CDR1) and FNYEAQ (CDR2) are obtained from the germline V gene. V is clipped by 6 bases and J by 9 bases, and the sequence between their germline boundaries is 15 bases long. The record originates from a study of human T cells and chemical hapten exposure (dated by TCRdb to the early 2020s). Background on the whole study: For sensitization, 2% DPC in acetone was applied to a 2 cm by 2 cm area of upper inner arm skin. Throughout the approximately 25-week study period, patients were also given weekly therapeutic DPC doses on the scalp. Patch tests used Finn chambers with 0.01% DPC on the upper back, scored after 6 days by International Contact Dermatitis Research Group standards. Most of the patients in the cohort were female, and the cohort covered alopecia areata with under or over 50% scalp involvement, alopecia totalis and alopecia universalis. Libraries were pooled for sequencing, and per-sample TCR yields varied mainly because of small differences in library volumes within the pool. Peripheral blood TCR repertoire changes were tracked in vivo in alopecia patients during primary and secondary sensitization to the hapten diphenylcyclopropenone (DPC). Blood samples were taken from patients before sensitization (week 0) and at 2, 6 and about 24 weeks after DPC sensitization. Blood for TCR sequencing was provided by twenty-nine alopecia patients at one to four time points (pre-sensitization, 2, 6 and 24 weeks). Broad study findings and their caveats: Because all patients had alopecia, a presumed autoimmune disease, the immune response of the patients might differ from that of healthy individuals. Repeated subsampling changed both the strength of the expansion versus patch-test correlation and the threshold at which the correlation became significant. Compared with pre-sensitization or healthy control sets, expanded TCRs formed significantly more large CDR3 similarity clusters, which is consistent with antigen-driven responses. A positive correlation was found between the number of PT1 expanded TCRs and patch test score, with significance reached at thresholds 8, 16 and 32 but not 4. No change with DPC sensitization was found in the number of TCRs above 1 in 1000 frequency, and no evidence of global repertoire structure alterations was found.

The time point label on this specimen signifies: pre-sensitization, week 0. This sample's treatment or condition label indicates: therapeutic diphenylcyclopropenone sensitization with weekly scalp DPC. Blood at each patch-test visit was drawn before the patch test was applied. Eligible patients were aged 18 to 70, diagnosed with alopecia, deemed suitable for DPC therapy, and excluded if pregnant. Total RNA was isolated from unfractionated whole blood collected in Tempus Blood RNA tubes. Rearrangement joined TRBV7-6 to TRBJ1-6; a tentative D call is TRBD1 (5 bases match). The source material was whole blood, sampled in connection with sensitization to the hapten diphenylcyclopropenone (DPC). This receptor was obtained from a woman aged 18-30 years with alopecia areata. Some clones in this sample may be carry-over from other donors' samples. The CDR3 corresponds to CASRNGADGSPLHF. The nucleotide sequence reads TGTGCCAGCAGGAACGGGGCCGATGGTTCACCCCTCCACTTT.